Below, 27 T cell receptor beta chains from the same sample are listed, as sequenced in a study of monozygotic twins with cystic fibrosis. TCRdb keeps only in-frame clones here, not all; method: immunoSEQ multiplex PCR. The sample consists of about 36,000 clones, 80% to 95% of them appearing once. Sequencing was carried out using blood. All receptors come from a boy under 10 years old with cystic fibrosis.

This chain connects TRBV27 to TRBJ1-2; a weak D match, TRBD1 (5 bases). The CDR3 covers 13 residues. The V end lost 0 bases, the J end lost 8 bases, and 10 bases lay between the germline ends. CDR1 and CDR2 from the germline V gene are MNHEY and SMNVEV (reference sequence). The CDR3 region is CASSLSGGSGYTF. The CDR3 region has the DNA TGTGCCAGCAGTTTATCGGGGGGAAGCGGCTACACCTTC.

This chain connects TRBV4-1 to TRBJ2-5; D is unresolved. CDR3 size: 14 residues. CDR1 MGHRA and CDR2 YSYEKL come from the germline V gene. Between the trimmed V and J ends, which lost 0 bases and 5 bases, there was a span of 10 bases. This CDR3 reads CASSQDDRRETQYF. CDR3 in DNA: TGCGCCAGCAGCCAAGATGACCGTCGGGAGACCCAGTACTTC.

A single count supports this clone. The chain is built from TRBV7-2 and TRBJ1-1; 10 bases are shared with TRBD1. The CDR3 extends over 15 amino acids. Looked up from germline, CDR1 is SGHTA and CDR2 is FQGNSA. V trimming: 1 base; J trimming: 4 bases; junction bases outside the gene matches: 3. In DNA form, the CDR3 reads TGTGCCAGCAGCTTAGATTGGACAGGGGGCACTGAAGCTTTCTTT. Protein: CASSLDWTGGTEAFF.

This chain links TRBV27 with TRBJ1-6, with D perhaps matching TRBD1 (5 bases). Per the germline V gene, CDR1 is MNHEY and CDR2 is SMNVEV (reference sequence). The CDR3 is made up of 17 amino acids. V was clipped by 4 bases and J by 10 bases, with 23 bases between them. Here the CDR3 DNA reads TGTGCCAGCAGTTCATACCAAGGGGTCAGGGTTGGATCACCCCTCCACTTT. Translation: CASSSYQGVRVGSPLHF.

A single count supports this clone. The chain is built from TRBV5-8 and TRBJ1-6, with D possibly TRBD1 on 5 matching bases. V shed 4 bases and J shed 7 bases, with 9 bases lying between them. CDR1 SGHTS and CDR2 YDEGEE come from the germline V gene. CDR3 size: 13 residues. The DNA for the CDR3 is TGTGCCAGCAGCCCGCGGACAAATTCACCCCTCCACTTT. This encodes CASSPRTNSPLHF.

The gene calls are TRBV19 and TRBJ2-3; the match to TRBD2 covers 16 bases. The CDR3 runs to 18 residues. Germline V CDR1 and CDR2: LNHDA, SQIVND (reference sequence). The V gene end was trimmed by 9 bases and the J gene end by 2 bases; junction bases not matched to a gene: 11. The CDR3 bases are TGTGCCAGGACCGGGACTAGCGGGGGGGCATCTAACACAGATACGCAGTATTTT. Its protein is CARTGTSGGASNTDTQYF.

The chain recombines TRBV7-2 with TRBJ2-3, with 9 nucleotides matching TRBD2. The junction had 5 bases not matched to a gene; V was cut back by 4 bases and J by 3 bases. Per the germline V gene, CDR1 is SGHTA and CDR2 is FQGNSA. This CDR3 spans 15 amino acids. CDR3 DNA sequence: TGTGCCAGCAGCTCCCGCGGGGGGGTAACAGATACGCAGTATTTT. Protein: CASSSRGGVTDTQYF.

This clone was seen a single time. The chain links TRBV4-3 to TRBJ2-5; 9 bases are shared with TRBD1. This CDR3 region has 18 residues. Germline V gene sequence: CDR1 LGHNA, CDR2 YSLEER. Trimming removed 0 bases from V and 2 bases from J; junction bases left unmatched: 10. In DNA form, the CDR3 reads TGCGCCAGCAGCCAAGAGCCCCCCTCCGGGACAGGGCAAGAGACCCAGTACTTC. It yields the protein CASSQEPPSGTGQETQYF.

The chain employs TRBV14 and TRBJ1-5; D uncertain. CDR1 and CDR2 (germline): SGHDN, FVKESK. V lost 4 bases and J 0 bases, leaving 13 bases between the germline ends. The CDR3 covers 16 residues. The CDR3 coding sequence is TGTGCCAGCAGCCCCAGACGGCGTGATAGCAATCAGCCCCAGCATTTT. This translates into CASSPRRRDSNQPQHF.

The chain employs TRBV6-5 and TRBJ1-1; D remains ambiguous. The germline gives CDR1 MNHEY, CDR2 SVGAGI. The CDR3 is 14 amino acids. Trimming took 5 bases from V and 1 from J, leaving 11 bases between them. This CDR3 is CASSALLRNTEAFF. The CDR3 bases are TGTGCCAGCAGTGCTTTATTGCGGAACACTGAAGCTTTCTTT.

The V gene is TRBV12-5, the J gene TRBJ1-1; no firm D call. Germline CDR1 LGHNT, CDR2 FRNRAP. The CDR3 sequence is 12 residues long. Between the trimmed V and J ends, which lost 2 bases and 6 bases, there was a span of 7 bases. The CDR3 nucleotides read TGTGCTAGTGGTTTGCTAGGGCCTGAAGCTTTCTTT. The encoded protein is CASGLLGPEAFF.

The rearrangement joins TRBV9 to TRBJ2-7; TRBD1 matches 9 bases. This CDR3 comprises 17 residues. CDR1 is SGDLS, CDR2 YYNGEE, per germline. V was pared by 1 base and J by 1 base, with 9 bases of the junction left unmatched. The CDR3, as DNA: TGTGCCAGCAGCGTAAGGGACAGGGTTGAATGGTCCTACGAGCAGTACTTC. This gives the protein CASSVRDRVEWSYEQYF. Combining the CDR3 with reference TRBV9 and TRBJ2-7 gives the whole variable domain DSGVTQTPKHLITATGQRVTLRCSPRSGDLSVYWYQQSLDQGLQFLIQYYNGEERAKGNILERFSAQQFPDLHSELNLSSLELGDSALYFCASSVRDRVEWSYEQYFGPGTRLTVT.

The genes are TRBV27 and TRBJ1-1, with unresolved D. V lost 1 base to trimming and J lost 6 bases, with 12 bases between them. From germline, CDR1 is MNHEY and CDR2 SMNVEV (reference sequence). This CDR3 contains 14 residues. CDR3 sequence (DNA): TGTGCCAGCAGTTTATTCCAGGAAGGCGCTGAAGCTTTCTTT. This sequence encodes CASSLFQEGAEAFF.

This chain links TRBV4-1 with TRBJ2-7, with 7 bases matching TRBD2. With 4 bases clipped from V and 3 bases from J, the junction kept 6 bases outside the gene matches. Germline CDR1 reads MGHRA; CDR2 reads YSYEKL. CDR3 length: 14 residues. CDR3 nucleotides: TGCGCCAGCAGCCCCAGCGGGGTACTCTACGAGCAGTACTTC. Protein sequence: CASSPSGVLYEQYF.

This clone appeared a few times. CDR3 coding DNA: TGTGCCACCCAAAGTGTAGGCGGCCCCAACTATGGCTACACCTTC. Translating it yields CATQSVGGPNYGYTF. V and J are TRBV25-1 and TRBJ1-2; unclear D gene. The CDR3 has 15 residues. The V end was cut by 10 bases, the J end by 2 bases, with 20 bases between. Looked up from germline, CDR1 is MGHDK and CDR2 is SYGVNS.

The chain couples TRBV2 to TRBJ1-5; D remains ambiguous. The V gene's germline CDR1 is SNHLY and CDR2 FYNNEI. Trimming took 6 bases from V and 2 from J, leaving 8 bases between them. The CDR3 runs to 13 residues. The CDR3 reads CASRTGRNQPQHF. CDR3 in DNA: TGTGCCAGCAGGACCGGCCGCAATCAGCCCCAGCATTTT.

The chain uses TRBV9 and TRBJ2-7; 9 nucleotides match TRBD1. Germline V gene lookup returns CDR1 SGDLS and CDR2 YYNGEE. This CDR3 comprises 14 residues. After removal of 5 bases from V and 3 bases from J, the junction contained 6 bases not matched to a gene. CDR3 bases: TGTGCCAGCAGTAGGACAGGGGCAAGCTACGAGCAGTACTTC. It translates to CASSRTGASYEQYF.

In DNA form, the CDR3 reads TGTGCCAGCCAGGGATTGAACACTGAAGCTTTCTTT. Its translation: CASQGLNTEAFF. The V gene is TRBV5-6, the J gene TRBJ1-1; D might be TRBD1 (5 bases). Per germline, CDR1 SGHDT and CDR2 YYEEEE. This CDR3 region has 12 residues. V shed 7 bases and J shed 0 bases, with 7 bases lying between them.

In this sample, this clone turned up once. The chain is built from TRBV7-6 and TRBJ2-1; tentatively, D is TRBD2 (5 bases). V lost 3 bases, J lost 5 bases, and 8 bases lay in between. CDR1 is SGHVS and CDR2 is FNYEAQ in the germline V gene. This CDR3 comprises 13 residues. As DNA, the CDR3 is TGTGCCAGCAGCTTCCTACTAGACAATGAGCAGTTCTTC. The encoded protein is CASSFLLDNEQFF. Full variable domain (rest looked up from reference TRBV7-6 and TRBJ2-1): GAGVSQSPRYKVTKRGQDVALRCDPISGHVSLYWYRQALGQGPEFLTYFNYEAQQDKSGLPNDRFSAERPEGSISTLTIQRTEQRDSAMYRCASSFLLDNEQFFGPGTRLTVL.

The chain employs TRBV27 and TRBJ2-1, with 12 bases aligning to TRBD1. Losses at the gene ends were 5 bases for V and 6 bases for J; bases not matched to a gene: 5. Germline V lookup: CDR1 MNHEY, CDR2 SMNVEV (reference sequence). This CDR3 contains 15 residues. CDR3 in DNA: TGTGCCAGCAGTCCGGGACAGGGGGCGCTCAATGAGCAGTTCTTC. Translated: CASSPGQGALNEQFF.

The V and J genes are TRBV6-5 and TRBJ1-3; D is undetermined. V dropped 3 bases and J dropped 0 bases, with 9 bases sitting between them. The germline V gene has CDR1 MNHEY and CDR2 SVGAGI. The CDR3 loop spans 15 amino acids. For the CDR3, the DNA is TGTGCCAGCAGTTATGGGTTGAGCTCTGGAAACACCATATATTTT. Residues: CASSYGLSSGNTIYF.

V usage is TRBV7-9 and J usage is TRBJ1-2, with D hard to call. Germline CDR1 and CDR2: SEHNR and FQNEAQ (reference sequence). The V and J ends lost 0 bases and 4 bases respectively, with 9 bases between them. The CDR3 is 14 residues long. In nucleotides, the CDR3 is TGTGCCAGCAGCTTAGCGTTTAGGACCTATGGCTACACCTTC. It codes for CASSLAFRTYGYTF. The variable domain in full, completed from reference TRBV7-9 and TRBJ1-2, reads DTGVSQNPRHKITKRGQNVTFRCDPISEHNRLYWYRQTLGQGPEFLTYFQNEAQLEKSRLLSDRFSAERPKGSFSTLEIQRTEQGDSAMYLCASSLAFRTYGYTFGSGTRLTVV.

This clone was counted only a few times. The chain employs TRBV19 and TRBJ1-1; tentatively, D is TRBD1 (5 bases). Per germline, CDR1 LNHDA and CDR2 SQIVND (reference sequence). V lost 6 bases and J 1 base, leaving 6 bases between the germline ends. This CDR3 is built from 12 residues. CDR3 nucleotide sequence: TGTGCCAGTAGGACAGCGAACACTGAAGCTTTCTTT. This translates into CASRTANTEAFF.

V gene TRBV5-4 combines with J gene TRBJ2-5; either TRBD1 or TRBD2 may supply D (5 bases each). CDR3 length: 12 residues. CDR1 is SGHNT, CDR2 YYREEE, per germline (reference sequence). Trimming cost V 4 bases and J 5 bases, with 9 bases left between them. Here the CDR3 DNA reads TGTGCCAGCAGCACAGGACTGGAGACCCAGTACTTC. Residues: CASSTGLETQYF.

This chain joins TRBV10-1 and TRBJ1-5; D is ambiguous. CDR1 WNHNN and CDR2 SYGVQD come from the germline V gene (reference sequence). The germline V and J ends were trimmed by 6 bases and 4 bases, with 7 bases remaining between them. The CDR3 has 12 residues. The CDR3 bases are TGCGCCAGCAGGTTTAAGAATCAGCCCCAGCATTTT. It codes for CASRFKNQPQHF.

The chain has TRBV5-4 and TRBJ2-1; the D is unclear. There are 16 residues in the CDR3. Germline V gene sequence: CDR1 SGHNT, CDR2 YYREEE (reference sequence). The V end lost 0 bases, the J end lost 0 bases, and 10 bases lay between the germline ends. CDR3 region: CASSLANTFSYNEQFF. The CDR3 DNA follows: TGTGCCAGCAGCTTGGCCAACACCTTCTCCTACAATGAGCAGTTCTTC.

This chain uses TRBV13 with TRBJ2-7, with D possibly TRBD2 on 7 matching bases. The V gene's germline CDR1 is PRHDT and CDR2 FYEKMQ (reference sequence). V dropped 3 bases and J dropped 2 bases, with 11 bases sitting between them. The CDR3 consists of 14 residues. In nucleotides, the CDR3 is TGTGCCAGCAGCTTGGGAGGGGGGGCCTACGAGCAGTACTTC. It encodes CASSLGGGAYEQYF.